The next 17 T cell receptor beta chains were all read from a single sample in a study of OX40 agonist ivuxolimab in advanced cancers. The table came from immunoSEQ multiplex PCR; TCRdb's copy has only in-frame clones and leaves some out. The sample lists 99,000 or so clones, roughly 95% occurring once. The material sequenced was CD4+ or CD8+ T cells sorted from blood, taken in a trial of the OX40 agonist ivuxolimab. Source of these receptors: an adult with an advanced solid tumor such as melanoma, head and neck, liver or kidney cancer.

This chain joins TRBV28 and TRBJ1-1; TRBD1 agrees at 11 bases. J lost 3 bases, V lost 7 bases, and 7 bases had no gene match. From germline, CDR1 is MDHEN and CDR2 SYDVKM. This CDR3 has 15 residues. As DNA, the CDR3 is TGTGCCAGCACCCCCCTGGGACAGGGGGACACTGAAGCTTTCTTT. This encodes CASTPLGQGDTEAFF.

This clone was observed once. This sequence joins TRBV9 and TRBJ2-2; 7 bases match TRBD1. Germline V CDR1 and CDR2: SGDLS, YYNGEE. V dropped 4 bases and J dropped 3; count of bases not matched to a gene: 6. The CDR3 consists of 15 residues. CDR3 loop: CASSIMGQYTGELFF. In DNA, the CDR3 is TGTGCCAGCAGCATTATGGGACAGTACACCGGGGAGCTGTTTTTT.

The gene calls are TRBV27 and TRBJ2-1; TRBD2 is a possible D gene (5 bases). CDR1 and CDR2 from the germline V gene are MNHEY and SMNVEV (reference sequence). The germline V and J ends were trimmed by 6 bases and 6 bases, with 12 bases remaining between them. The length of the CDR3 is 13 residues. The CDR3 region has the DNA TGTGCCAGCAGCCCTGGACTGCTCAATGAGCAGTTCTTC. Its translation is CASSPGLLNEQFF.

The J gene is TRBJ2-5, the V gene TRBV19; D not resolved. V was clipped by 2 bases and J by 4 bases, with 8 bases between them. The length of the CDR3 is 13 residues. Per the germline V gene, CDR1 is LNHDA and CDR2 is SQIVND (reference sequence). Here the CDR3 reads CASSISQLETQYF. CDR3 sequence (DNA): TGTGCCAGTAGTATATCCCAGCTAGAGACCCAGTACTTC.

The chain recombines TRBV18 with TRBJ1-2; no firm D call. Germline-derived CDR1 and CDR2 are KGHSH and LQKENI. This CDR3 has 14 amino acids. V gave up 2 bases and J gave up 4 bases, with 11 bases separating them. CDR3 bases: TGTGCCAGCTCACCAAGGGAAACGAGCTATGGCTACACCTTC. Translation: CASSPRETSYGYTF.

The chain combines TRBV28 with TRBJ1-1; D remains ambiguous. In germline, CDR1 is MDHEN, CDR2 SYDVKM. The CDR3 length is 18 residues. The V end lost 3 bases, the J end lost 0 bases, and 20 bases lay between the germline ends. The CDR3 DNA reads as TGTGCCAGCAGTTTTTATCGGGTTTTTGGGCAGATGAACACTGAAGCTTTCTTT. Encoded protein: CASSFYRVFGQMNTEAFF.

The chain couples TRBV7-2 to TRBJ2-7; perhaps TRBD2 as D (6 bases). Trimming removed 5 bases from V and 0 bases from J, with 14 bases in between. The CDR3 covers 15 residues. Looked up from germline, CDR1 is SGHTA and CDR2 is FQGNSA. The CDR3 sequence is CASSGGSGSSYEQYF. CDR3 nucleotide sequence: TGTGCCAGCAGCGGGGGGTCAGGCAGCTCCTACGAGCAGTACTTC.

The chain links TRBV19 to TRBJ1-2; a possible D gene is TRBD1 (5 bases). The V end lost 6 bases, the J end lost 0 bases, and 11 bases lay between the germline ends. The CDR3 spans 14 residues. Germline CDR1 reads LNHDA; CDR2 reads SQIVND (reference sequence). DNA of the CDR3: TGTGCCAGTAGCCCAATGACAGCTAACTATGGCTACACCTTC. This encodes CASSPMTANYGYTF.

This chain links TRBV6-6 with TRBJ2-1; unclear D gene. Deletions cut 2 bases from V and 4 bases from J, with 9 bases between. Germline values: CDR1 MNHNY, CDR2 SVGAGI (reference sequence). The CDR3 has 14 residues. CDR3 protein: CASSYRADYNEQFF. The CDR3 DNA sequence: TGTGCCAGCAGTTACCGGGCCGATTACAATGAGCAGTTCTTC.

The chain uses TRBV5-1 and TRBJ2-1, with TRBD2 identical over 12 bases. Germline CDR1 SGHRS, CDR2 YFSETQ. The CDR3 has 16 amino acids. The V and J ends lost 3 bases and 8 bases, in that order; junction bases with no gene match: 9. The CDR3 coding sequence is TGCGCCAGCAGCTCGACTAGCGGGAGCCGGGGGGATGAGCAGTTCTTC. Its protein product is CASSSTSGSRGDEQFF.

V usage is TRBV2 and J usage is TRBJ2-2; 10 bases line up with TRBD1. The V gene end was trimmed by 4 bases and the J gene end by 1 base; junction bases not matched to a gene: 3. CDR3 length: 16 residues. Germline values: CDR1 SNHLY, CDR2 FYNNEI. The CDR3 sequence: CASSGQGARNTGELFF. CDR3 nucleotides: TGTGCCAGCAGTGGACAGGGGGCGCGGAACACCGGGGAGCTGTTTTTT.

CDR3 region: CASSTGVPNSPLHF. The CDR3 DNA follows: TGTGCCAGTAGTACAGGGGTACCCAATTCACCCCTCCACTTT. The chain uses TRBV19 and TRBJ1-6; D may be TRBD1 (6 bases). The germline V gene encodes CDR1 LNHDA and CDR2 SQIVND (reference sequence). V lost 4 bases, J lost 7 bases, and 11 bases lay in between. The CDR3 has 14 residues.

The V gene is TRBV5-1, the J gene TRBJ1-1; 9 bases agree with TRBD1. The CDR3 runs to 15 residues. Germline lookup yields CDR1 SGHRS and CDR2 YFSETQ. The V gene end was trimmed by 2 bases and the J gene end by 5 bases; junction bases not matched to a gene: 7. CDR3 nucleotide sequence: TGCGCCAGCAGCTTACAGGGGGCGCGTAATACTGAAGCTTTCTTT. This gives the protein CASSLQGARNTEAFF.

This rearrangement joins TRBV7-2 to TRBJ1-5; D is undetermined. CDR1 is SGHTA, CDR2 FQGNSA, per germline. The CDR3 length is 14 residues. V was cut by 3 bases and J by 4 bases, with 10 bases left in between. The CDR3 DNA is TGTGCCAGCAGCTTGGGAGTTTTAAATCAGCCCCAGCATTTT. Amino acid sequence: CASSLGVLNQPQHF.

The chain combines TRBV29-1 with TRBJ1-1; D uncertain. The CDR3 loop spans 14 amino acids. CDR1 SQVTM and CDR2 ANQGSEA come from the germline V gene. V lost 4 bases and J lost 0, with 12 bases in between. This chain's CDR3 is CSVGMAPLNTEAFF. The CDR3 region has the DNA TGCAGCGTTGGTATGGCACCCTTGAACACTGAAGCTTTCTTT.

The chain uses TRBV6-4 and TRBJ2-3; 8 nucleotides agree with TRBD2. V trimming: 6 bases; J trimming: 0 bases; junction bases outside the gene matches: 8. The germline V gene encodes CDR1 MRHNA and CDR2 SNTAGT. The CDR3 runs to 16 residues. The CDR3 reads CASSLYPSGSTDTQYF. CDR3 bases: TGTGCCAGCAGCCTTTATCCTAGCGGGAGCACAGATACGCAGTATTTT.

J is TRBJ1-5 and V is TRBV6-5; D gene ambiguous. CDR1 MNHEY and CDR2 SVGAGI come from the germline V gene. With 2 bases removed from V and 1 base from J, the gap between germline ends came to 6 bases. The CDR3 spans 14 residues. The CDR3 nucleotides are TGTGCCAGCAGTTACCAGTTAAGCAATCAGCCCCAGCATTTT. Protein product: CASSYQLSNQPQHF.